This T cell receptor (beta chain) derives from a study of OX40 agonist ivuxolimab in advanced cancers. Study background: A mean age of about 56 years, range roughly 23 to 79, was recorded, and approximately 80% were male.

Study-wide results and limits: The work left the antigen specificity of expanded peripheral T cells undetermined.

Per the germline V gene, CDR1 is SNHLY and CDR2 is FYNNEI. This CDR3 is 15 amino acids long. V dropped 6 bases and J dropped 5 bases, with 18 bases sitting between them. A word on this clone: Its antigen is not identified.

Any history of autoimmune disease or systemic immunosuppression disqualified patients. Generated by immunoSEQ multiplex PCR, the TCRdb table keeps only in-frame clones and is missing some. The sample contains 15,000 to 20,000 clones, over 60% of which appear only once. The rearrangement links TRBV2 to TRBJ2-3; tentative D call: TRBD2 (6 bases). This clonotype originated in an adult with an advanced solid tumor such as melanoma, head and neck, liver or kidney cancer. Specimen: CD4+ or CD8+ T cells sorted from blood, collected in a trial of the OX40 agonist ivuxolimab. Written as DNA, the CDR3 is TGTGCCAGCAGGGTCTGGAGGGAGGCTGGAGATACGCAGTATTTT. It is translated as CASRVWREAGDTQYF. The full variable domain, its missing parts supplied by reference TRBV2 and TRBJ2-3, is EPEVTQTPSHQVTQMGQEVILRCVPISNHLYFYWYRQILGQKVEFLVSFYNNEISEKSEIFDDQFSVERPDGSNFTLKIRSTKLEDSAMYFCASRVWREAGDTQYFGPGTRLTVL.